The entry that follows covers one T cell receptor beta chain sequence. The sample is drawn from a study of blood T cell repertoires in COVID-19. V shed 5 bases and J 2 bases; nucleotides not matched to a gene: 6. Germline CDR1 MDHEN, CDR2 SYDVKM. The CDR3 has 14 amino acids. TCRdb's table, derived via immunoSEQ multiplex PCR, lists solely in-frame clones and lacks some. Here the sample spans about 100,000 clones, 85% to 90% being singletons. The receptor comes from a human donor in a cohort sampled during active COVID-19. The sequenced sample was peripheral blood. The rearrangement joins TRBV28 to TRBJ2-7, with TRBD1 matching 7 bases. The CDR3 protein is CASSRQTGTYEQYF. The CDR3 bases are TGTGCCAGCAGTCGCCAGACAGGGACCTACGAGCAGTACTTC.